Included here is one T cell receptor beta chain sequence, with context. This entry belongs to a study of blood T cell repertoires in COVID-19. TCRdb's table, derived via immunoSEQ multiplex PCR, lists solely in-frame clones and lacks some. The sample has about 120,000 clones, 82% seen once. CDR1 is MRHNA and CDR2 is SNTAGT in the germline V gene. This CDR3 comprises 14 residues. Between the trimmed V and J ends, which lost 3 bases and 7 bases, there was a span of 15 bases. The origin of this receptor is a woman aged 60 to 75 with acute or convalescent COVID-19. The chain carries TRBV6-4 and TRBJ1-2; a weak D match, TRBD1 (6 bases). What was sequenced was peripheral blood. CDR3 sequence (DNA): TGTGCCAGCAGTGAGTGGGGGCAGGCGAGTGGCTACACCTTC. It is translated as CASSEWGQASGYTF.